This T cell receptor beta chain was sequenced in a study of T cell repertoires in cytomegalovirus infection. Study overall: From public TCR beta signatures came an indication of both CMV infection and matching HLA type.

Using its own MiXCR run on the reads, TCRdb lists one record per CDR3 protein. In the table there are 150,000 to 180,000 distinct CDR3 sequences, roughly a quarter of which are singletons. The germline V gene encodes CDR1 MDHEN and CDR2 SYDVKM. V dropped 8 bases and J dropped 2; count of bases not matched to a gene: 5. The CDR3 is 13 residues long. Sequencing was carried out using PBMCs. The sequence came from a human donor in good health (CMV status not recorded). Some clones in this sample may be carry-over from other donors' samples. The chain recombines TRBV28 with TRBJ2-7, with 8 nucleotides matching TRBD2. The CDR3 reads CASSGGGTYEQYF. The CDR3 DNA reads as TGTGCCAGCTCGGGGGGGGGAACCTACGAGCAGTACTTC.